These T cell receptor beta chains were read from a single sample in a study of blood T cells in healthy people across ages. TCRdb re-called the 5' RACE reads with MiXCR, one entry per CDR3 protein. Among over 600,000 distinct CDR3 sequences listed, 20% to 25% were seen once. Specimen: blood. These TCRs come from a man in his 70s in good health. CDR3s include the opening cysteine and the closing phenylalanine or tryptophan. Each record gives: J gene, V gene, CDR3 protein.

>TRBJ2-7|TRBV12-3/TRBV12-4
CASSSSSGGRYEQYF
>TRBJ2-3|TRBV6-1
CASSDGLAGGQNTQYF
>TRBJ2-7|TRBV6-2/TRBV6-3
CASSYAQFLDEQYF
>TRBJ2-5|TRBV28
CASSPSLGGSGGETQYF
>TRBJ1-4|TRBV6-1
CASSETPLNEKLFF
>.|TRBV28
CASSTGTIQYEQYF
>TRBJ2-4|TRBV6-1
CASNEGAGKNIQYF
>TRBJ2-6|TRBV6-5
CASSYQPLDNSGANVLTF
>TRBJ2-5|TRBV29-1
CSVVESSGSPNRETQYF
>TRBJ2-1|TRBV20-1
CSAGVGSGQGGYNEQFF
>TRBJ2-2|TRBV7-9
CASSFVTSGTGELFF
>TRBJ1-2|TRBV12-3/TRBV12-4
CASSFPGGGYTF
>TRBJ2-3|TRBV5-1
CASSLKSDTQYF
>TRBJ2-2|TRBV10-3
CAISEGDTGELFF
>TRBJ2-7|TRBV25-1
CASSVRIGYEQYF
>TRBJ2-7|TRBV6-2/TRBV6-3
CASSARTSGRFGEQYF
>TRBJ1-4|TRBV10-3
CAISESPRGEKLFF
>TRBJ2-5|TRBV7-9
CASSRQIRQETQYF
>TRBJ1-1|TRBV6-4
CASSDTERTEAFF
>TRBJ1-1|TRBV3-1
CASSQPGQGRTEAFF
>TRBJ2-5|TRBV7-9
CASSRVAGAQETQYF
>TRBJ2-1|TRBV5-1
CASSTRDPRYNEQFF
>.|TRBV12-3/TRBV12-4
CASSLLAGAPLEQYF
>TRBJ2-3|TRBV12-3/TRBV12-4
CASSFDRFTDTQYF
>TRBJ2-3|TRBV6-6
CSAVGGTMSTDTQYF
>.|TRBV3-1
CASSQEVGHPNEQFF